The present entry profiles one T cell receptor (beta chain) with its context. These data belong to a study of early T cells in non-severe SARS-CoV-2 infection. This CDR3 is 13 amino acids long. Germline V gene data show CDR1 as SEHNR and CDR2 as FQNEAQ (reference sequence). Trimming took off 3 bases at V and 4 bases at J, with 9 bases between the two ends. Each CDR3 protein is one row after TCRdb ran MiXCR on the 5' RACE reads. The sample has tens of thousands of distinct CDR3 sequences, approximately 12% seen once. This material consisted of whole blood, taken at baseline. This chain links TRBV7-9 with TRBJ1-2; maybe TRBD1 (5 bases). The TCR sequence derives from an adult who was a healthcare worker with PCR-confirmed SARS-CoV-2 infection or an uninfected control (not recorded which). As DNA, the CDR3 is TGTGCCAGCAGCTTTGGACAAGTCTATGGCTACACCTTC. Its protein is CASSFGQVYGYTF.